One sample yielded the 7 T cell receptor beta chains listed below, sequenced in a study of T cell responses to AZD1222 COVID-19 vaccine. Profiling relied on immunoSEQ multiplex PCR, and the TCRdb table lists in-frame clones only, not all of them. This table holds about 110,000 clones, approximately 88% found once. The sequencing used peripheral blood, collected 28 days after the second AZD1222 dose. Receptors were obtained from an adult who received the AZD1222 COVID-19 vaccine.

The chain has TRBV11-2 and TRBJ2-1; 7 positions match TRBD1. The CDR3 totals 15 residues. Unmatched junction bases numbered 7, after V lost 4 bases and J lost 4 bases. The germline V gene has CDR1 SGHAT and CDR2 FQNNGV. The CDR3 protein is CASSSYKTGYNEQFF. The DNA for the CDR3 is TGTGCCAGCAGCTCTTATAAGACAGGGTACAATGAGCAGTTCTTC.

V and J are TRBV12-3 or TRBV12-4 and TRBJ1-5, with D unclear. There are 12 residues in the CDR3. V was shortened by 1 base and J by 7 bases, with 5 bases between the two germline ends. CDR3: CASSLVYQPQHF. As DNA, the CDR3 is TGTGCCAGCAGTTTAGTGTACCAGCCCCAGCATTTT.

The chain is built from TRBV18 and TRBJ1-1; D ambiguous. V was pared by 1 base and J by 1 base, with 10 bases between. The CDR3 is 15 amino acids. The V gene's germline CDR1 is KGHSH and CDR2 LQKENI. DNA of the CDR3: TGTGCCAGCTCACCACTCCAGGTTGGGAACACTGAAGCTTTCTTT. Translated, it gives CASSPLQVGNTEAFF.

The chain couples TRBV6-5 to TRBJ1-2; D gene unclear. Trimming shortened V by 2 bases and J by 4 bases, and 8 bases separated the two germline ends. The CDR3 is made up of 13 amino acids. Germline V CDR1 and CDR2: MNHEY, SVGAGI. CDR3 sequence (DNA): TGTGCCAGCAGTTACGGGCAGAGCTATGGCTACACCTTC. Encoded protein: CASSYGQSYGYTF.

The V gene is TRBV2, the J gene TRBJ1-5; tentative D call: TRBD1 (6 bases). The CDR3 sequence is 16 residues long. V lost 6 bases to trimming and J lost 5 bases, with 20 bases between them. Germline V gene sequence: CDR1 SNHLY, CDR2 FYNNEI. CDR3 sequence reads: CASRDNPDRLDQPQHF. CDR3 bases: TGTGCCAGCAGAGACAACCCCGACAGGTTGGATCAGCCCCAGCATTTT.

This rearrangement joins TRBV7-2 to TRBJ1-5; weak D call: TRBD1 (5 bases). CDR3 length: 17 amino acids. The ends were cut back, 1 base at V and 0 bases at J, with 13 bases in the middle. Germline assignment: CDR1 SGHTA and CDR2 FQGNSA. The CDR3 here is CASSLEGRGYSNQPQHF. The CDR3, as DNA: TGTGCCAGCAGCTTAGAGGGGAGAGGTTATAGCAATCAGCCCCAGCATTTT. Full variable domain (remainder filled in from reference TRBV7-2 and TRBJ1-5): GAGVSQSPSNKVTEKGKDVELRCDPISGHTALYWYRQSLGQGLEFLIYFQGNSAPDKSGLPSDRFSAERTGGSVSTLTIQRTQQEDSAVYLCASSLEGRGYSNQPQHFGDGTRLSIL.

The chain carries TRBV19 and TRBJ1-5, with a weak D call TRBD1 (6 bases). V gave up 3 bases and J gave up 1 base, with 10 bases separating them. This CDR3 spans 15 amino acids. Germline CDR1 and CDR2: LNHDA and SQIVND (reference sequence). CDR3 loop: CASSILQGSNQPQHF. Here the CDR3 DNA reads TGTGCCAGTAGTATCCTACAGGGAAGCAATCAGCCCCAGCATTTT.